A selection of T cell receptor beta chains follows, all from one sample in a study of T cell responses to AZD1222 COVID-19 vaccine. The repertoire was sequenced with immunoSEQ multiplex PCR; TCRdb's copy has only in-frame clones and lacks some. This sample has about 97,000 clones, with roughly 91% found just once. The sample here was peripheral blood, taken on day 0 of AZD1222 vaccination. The receptors come from an adult in good health. Each CDR3 is given with its conserved first and last residue. Fields, in order: CDR3 DNA, CDR3 protein, clone size, V gene, J gene, D gene. D genes are given only for firm matches. The size entry is marked missing in some rows and otherwise reads once, few, many or a size class.

TGTGCCAGCCACATGGACCAGTCTGAAAAACTGTTTTTT	CASHMDQSEKLFF	.	TRBV10-3	TRBJ1-4	.
TGTGCCAGCAGTGCACAGGGTAGTCAGCCCCAGCATTTT	CASSAQGSQPQHF	.	TRBV28	TRBJ1-5	.
TGTGCCAGCAGCGTAGCGGGGGGAGGGGACGGGCAGTTCTTC	CASSVAGGGDGQFF	.	TRBV9	TRBJ2-1	TRBD2
TGCGCCAGCAGAGGCTTCTATTCTCAGCCCCAGCATTTT	CASRGFYSQPQHF	.	TRBV10-2	TRBJ1-5	.
TGTGCCAGCAGCCAAGGTACCCGAGGGGCCCAGTACTTC	CASSQGTRGAQYF	.	TRBV14	TRBJ2-5	.
TGCGCCAGCAGCCAAGATGGGACAGGGAGGGTCGGCTACACCTTC	CASSQDGTGRVGYTF	.	TRBV4-3	TRBJ1-2	TRBD1
TGTGCCAGCAGCTCAAACCTCCGGGACAGTTCATTTAGCACTGAAGCTTTCTTT	CASSSNLRDSSFSTEAFF	.	TRBV7-8	TRBJ1-1	TRBD1
TGCGCCAGCAGCTTGGTGCTAGCGGGACATTACGAGCAGTACTTC	CASSLVLAGHYEQYF	.	TRBV5-1	TRBJ2-7	TRBD2
TGTGCCAGCAGCTTCCGACAGGGTGGTGGAAACACCATATATTTT	CASSFRQGGGNTIYF	.	TRBV5-5	TRBJ1-3	TRBD1
TGTGCCAGCAGCGTAGGGGCAGGGATGAACACTGAAGCTTTCTTT	CASSVGAGMNTEAFF	.	TRBV9	TRBJ1-1	.
TGTGCCAGTACCTTGACAGGGGGTATGGGGAGCACAGATACGCAGTATTTT	CASTLTGGMGSTDTQYF	.	TRBV19	TRBJ2-3	TRBD1
TGTGCCAGCAGCTCGCCCGGGGAGCTGTTTTTT	CASSSPGELFF	.	TRBV7-9	TRBJ2-2	.
TGTGCCAGCAGCTTAATTGGGCTACTCTATGGCTACACCTTC	CASSLIGLLYGYTF	.	TRBV7-2	TRBJ1-2	.
TGTGCCAGCAGCACCCTTTTGGGCCGCTCCTATAATTCACCCCTCCACTTT	CASSTLLGRSYNSPLHF	.	TRBV9	TRBJ1-6	.
TGCGCCAGCAGCGGGGACAGCCCCAATGAGCAGTTCTTC	CASSGDSPNEQFF	once	TRBV5-1	TRBJ2-1	TRBD1
TGTGCCAGCAGTGCGGGGGGTCAGAAAACACGCTACGAGCAGTACTTC	CASSAGGQKTRYEQYF	.	TRBV6-1	TRBJ2-7	TRBD2
TGTGCCAGCAGCCAATCGGGGCAGGGCCGTGGCTACACCTTC	CASSQSGQGRGYTF	.	TRBV16	TRBJ1-2	.
TGTGCCAGCAGCCTACAGGGGAATAGCTATGGCTACACCTTC	CASSLQGNSYGYTF	.	TRBV7-9	TRBJ1-2	TRBD1
TGTGCCAGCAGCACTAGCGGGGGTAGCACAGATACGCAGTATTTT	CASSTSGGSTDTQYF	.	TRBV7-9	TRBJ2-3	TRBD2
TGTGCTAGTGGTTTTCAGGTGAACACTGAAGCTTTCTTT	CASGFQVNTEAFF	.	TRBV12-5	TRBJ1-1	.
TGTGCCAGCAGGGCAGTGGGGCGCAATCAGCCCCAGCATTTT	CASRAVGRNQPQHF	.	TRBV6-5	TRBJ1-5	.
TGTGCCAGCAGTTTACATAACAACTATGGCTACACCTTC	CASSLHNNYGYTF	.	TRBV28	TRBJ1-2	.
TGTGCCAGCAGCTTAGATCGGACAGGGAACGGCTACACCTTC	CASSLDRTGNGYTF	.	TRBV11-2	TRBJ1-2	TRBD1
TGTGCCAGCTCACCAGGCGACACTGAAGCTTTCTTT	CASSPGDTEAFF	.	TRBV18	TRBJ1-1	.
TGTGCCAGTAGTATAAACGGAGCCTGGTACGGCAATCAGCCCCAGCATTTT	CASSINGAWYGNQPQHF	.	TRBV19	TRBJ1-5	.
TGTGCCAGCAGCGCATATGGGACGGTCTCTGGAAACACCATATATTTT	CASSAYGTVSGNTIYF	.	TRBV9	TRBJ1-3	.
TGTGCCAGTAGTAGTGACAGGACTGGGGCCAACGTCCTGACTTTC	CASSSDRTGANVLTF	.	TRBV19	TRBJ2-6	.
TGTGCCAGCAGCCAGGGTCAAGGAGAGACCCAGTACTTC	CASSQGQGETQYF	.	TRBV9	TRBJ2-5	.